Detailed here is one T cell receptor (beta chain). V gave up 5 bases and J gave up 5 bases, with 9 bases separating them. Germline CDR1 reads ENHRY; CDR2 reads SYGVKD. This CDR3 spans 12 amino acids. This sample is drawn from a study of blood T cell repertoires in COVID-19. Libraries were prepared by immunoSEQ multiplex PCR; TCRdb keeps only in-frame clonotypes and omits some of them. The sample comprises around 150,000 clones, around 82% of which are singletons, and 11% rests with the top ten. The clonotype comes from a man aged 55 to 70 with active or convalescent COVID-19. This rearrangement joins TRBV10-3 to TRBJ1-1; D possibly corresponds to TRBD1 (6 bases). The sequenced material came from peripheral blood. CDR3 region: CAISQGPTEAFF. The CDR3 DNA sequence: TGTGCCATCAGTCAGGGGCCTACTGAAGCTTTCTTT.